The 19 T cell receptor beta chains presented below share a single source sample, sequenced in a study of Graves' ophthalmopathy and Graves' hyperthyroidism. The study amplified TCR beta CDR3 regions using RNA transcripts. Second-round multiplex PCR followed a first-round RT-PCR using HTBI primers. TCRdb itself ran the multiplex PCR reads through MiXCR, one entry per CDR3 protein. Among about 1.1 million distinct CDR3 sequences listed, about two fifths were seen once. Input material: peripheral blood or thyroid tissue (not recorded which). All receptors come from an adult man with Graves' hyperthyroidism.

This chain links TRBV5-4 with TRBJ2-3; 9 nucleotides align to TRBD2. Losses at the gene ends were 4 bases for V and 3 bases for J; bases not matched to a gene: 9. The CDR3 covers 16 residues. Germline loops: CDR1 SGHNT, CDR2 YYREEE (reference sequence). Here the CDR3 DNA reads TGTGCCAGCAGCCCGGCGGCTAGCGGGGTTACAGATACGCAGTATTTT. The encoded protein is CASSPAASGVTDTQYF. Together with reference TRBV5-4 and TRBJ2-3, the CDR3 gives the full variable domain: ETGVTQSPTHLIKTRGQQVTLRCSSQSGHNTVSWYQQALGQGPQFIFQYYREEENGRGNFPPRFSGLQFPNYSSELNVNALELDDSALYLCASSPAASGVTDTQYFGPGTRLTVL.

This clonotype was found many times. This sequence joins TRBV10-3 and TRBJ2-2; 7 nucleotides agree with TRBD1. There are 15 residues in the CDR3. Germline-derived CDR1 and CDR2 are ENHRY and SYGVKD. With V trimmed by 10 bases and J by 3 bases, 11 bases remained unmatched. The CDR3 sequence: CATIQGGADTGELFF. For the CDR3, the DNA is TGTGCCACCATTCAAGGGGGCGCGGACACCGGGGAGCTGTTTTTT.

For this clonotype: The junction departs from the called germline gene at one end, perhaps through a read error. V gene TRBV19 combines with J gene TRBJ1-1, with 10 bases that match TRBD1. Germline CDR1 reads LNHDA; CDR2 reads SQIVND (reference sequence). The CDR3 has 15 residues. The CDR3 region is CASSMDRGIRTEASF. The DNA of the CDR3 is TGTGCCAGTAGTATGGACAGGGGGATAAGGACTGAAGCTTCCTTT.

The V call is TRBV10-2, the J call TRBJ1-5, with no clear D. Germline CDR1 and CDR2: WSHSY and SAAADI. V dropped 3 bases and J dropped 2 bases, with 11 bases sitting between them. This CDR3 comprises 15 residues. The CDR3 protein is CASSDTLGGNQPQHF. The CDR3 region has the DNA TGCGCCAGCAGTGACACCCTTGGGGGCAATCAGCCCCAGCATTTT.

CDR3 bases: TGTGCCAGCAGCCCCACGTCCCTTAGCCCCCTCTGGTACTTC. Translated: CASSPTSLSPLWYF. The chain is built from TRBV7-2 and TRBJ2-7; no reliable D call. Per the germline V gene, CDR1 is SGHTA and CDR2 is FQGNSA. V lost 5 bases to trimming and J lost 12 bases, with 23 bases between them. This CDR3 is 14 amino acids long. The whole variable domain, filled in from reference TRBV7-2 and TRBJ2-7, reads GAGVSQSPSNKVTEKGKDVELRCDPISGHTALYWYRQSLGQGLEFLIYFQGNSAPDKSGLPSDRFSAERTGGSVSTLTIQRTQQEDSAVYLCASSPTSLSPLWYFGPGTRLTVT.

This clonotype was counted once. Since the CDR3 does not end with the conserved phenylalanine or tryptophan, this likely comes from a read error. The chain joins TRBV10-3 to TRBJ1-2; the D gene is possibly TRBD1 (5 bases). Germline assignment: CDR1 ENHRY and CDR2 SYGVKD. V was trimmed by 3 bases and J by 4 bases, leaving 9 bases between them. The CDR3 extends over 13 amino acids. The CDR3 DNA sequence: TGTGCCATCAGTGATGAAGACAGCTATGGCTACACCCTC. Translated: CAISDEDSYGYTL.

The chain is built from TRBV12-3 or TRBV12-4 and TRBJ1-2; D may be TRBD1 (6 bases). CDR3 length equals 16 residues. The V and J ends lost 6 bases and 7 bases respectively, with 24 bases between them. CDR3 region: CASRLEAGDNRFGYTF. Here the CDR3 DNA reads TGTGCCAGCAGGCTAGAAGCAGGGGACAACCGTTTTGGCTACACCTTC.

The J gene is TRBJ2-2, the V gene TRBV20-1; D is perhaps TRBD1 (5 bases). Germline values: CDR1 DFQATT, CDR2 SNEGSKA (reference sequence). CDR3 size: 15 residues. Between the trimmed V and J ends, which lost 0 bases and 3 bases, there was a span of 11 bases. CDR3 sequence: CSARDRVGDTGELFF. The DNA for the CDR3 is TGCAGTGCTAGAGATAGGGTAGGGGACACCGGGGAGCTGTTTTTT.

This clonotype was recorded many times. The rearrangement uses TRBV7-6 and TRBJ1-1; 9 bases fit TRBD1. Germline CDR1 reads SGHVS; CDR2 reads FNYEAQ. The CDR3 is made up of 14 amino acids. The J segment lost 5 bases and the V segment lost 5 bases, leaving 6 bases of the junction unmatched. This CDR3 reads CASSQDRGGTEAFF. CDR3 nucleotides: TGTGCCAGCAGCCAGGACAGGGGAGGTACTGAAGCTTTCTTT.

The CDR3 here is CASSLERHSYEQYF. Here the CDR3 DNA reads TGTGCCAGCAGCTTAGAAAGGCACTCCTACGAGCAGTACTTC. The J gene is TRBJ2-7, the V gene TRBV11-2; D is undetermined. The CDR3 length is 14 residues. The germline V gene encodes CDR1 SGHAT and CDR2 FQNNGV. The V end lost 0 bases, the J end lost 0 bases, and 6 bases lay between the germline ends.

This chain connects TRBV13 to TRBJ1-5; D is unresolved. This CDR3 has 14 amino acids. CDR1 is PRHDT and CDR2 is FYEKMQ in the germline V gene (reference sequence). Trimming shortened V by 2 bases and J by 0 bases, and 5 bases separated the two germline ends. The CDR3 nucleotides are TGTGCCAGCAGCTTATATCGTAGCAATCAGCCCCAGCATTTT. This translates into CASSLYRSNQPQHF.

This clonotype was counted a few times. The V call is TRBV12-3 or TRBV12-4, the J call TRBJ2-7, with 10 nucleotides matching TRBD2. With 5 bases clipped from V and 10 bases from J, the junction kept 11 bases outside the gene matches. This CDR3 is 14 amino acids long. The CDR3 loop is CASSPSASGGVQYF. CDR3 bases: TGTGCCAGCAGTCCCAGTGCCAGCGGGGGGGTCCAGTACTTC.

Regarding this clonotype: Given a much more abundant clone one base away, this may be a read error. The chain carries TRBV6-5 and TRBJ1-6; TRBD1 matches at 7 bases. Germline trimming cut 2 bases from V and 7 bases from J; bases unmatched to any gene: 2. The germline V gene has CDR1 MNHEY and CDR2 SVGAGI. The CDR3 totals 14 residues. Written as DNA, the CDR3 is TGTGCCAGCAGTTACGTCAGGGGGAATTCACCCCTCCACTTT. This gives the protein CASSYVRGNSPLHF.

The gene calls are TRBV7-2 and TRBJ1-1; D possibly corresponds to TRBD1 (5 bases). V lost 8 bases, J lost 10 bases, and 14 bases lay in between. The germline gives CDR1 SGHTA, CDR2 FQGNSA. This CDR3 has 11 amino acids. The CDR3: CASRNAGGAFF. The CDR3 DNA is TGTGCCAGCCGCAACGCGGGGGGAGCTTTCTTT.

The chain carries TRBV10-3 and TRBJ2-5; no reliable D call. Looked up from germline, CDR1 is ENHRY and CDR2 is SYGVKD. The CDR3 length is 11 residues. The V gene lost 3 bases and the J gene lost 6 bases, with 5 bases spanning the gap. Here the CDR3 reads CAISEGQTQYF. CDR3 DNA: TGTGCCATCAGTGAAGGCCAGACCCAGTACTTC.

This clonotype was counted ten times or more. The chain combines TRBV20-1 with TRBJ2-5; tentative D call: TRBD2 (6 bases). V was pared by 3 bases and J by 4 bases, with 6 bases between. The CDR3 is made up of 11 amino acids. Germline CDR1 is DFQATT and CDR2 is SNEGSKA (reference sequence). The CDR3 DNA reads TGCAGTGCTAGCGGGGGAGAGACCCAGTACTTC. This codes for CSASGGETQYF.

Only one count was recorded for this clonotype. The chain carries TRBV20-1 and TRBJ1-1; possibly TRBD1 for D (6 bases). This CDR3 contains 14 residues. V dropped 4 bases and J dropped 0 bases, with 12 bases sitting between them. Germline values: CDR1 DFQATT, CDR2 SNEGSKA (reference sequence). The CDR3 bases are TGCAGTGCTACAGACAGGACCATGAACACTGAAGCTTTCTTT. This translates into CSATDRTMNTEAFF.

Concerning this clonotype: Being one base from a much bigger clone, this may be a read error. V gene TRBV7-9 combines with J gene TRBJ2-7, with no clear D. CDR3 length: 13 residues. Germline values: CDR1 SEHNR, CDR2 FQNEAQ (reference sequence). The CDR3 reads CVSSGASDYEQYF. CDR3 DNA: TGTGTCAGCAGTGGTGCTTCAGACTACGAGCAGTACTTC.

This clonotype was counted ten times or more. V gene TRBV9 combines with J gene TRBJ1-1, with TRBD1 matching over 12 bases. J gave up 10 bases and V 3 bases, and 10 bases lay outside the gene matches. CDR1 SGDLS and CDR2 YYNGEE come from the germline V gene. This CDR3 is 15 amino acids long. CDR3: CASSDSLGTGGRAFF. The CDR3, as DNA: TGTGCCAGCAGCGACTCCCTCGGGACAGGGGGCCGAGCTTTCTTT.